This T cell receptor beta chain is drawn from a study of blood T cell repertoires in COVID-19. Overall study: Italy, Spain and the United States were the sources of the convalescent and acute COVID-19 samples. In each case, the material was cDNA or gDNA derived from T cells, B-cell-depleted T cells, or PBMCs.

V lost 2 bases and J lost 4, with 11 bases in between. CDR3 length: 14 residues. Per germline, CDR1 MNHEY and CDR2 SVGAGI. As handled by the study authors: Amplification of reference gene primers was used by the study to estimate nucleated cell counts. TCRdb's table, derived via immunoSEQ multiplex PCR, lists solely in-frame clones and lacks some. V and J calls and clone size follow that table, whereas D and trimming were derived from the DNA. The sample has approximately 300,000 clones, 80% to 90% seen once; the top ten hold about 4.6%. The chain couples TRBV6-5 to TRBJ1-1; no clear D gene. The sequencing input was peripheral blood. This sequence was found in a man aged 40-49 years with acute or convalescent COVID-19. The CDR3 loop is CASSYGQFSTEAFF. The CDR3 region has the DNA TGTGCCAGCAGTTACGGGCAGTTTTCCACTGAAGCTTTCTTT.